A single sample is the source of the 23 T cell receptor beta chains below, sequenced in a study of early T cells in non-severe SARS-CoV-2 infection. TCRdb analysed the 5' RACE reads with MiXCR anew, one entry per CDR3 protein. Of tens of thousands of distinct CDR3 sequences in the sample, 9.5% were seen once. Material for sequencing was whole blood. The receptors shown here come from an adult who was a healthcare worker with PCR-confirmed SARS-CoV-2 infection or an uninfected control (not recorded which).

This clonotype was picked up many times. This chain connects TRBV4-2 to TRBJ2-5; no firm D call. The CDR3 length is 17 residues. Trimming removed 3 bases at V and 4 bases at J, with 21 bases between. Germline loops: CDR1 LGHNA, CDR2 YNFKEQ. The CDR3 coding sequence is TGTGCCAGCAGCCACCAATTATCCAATGATAACCCAGAGACCCAGTACTTC. Translating gives CASSHQLSNDNPETQYF.

CDR3 sequence: CASSLERVGTHPRRGGIDTQYF. The CDR3 DNA follows: TGTGCCAGCAGCTTAGAGCGCGTGGGGACTCACCCCCGCCGGGGGGGAATAGATACGCAGTATTTT. V and J are TRBV7-9 and TRBJ2-3; TRBD2 matches at 8 bases. This CDR3 is built from 22 residues. V was clipped by 1 base and J by 5 bases; unmatched bases: 26. Germline-derived CDR1 and CDR2 are SEHNR and FQNEAQ (reference sequence). The complete variable domain, with remaining parts taken from reference TRBV7-9 and TRBJ2-3, reads DTGVSQNPRHKITKRGQNVTFRCDPISEHNRLYWYRQTLGQGPEFLTYFQNEAQLEKSRLLSDRFSAERPKGSFSTLEIQRTEQGDSAMYLCASSLERVGTHPRRGGIDTQYFGPGTRLTVL.

This clonotype was found many times. The J gene is TRBJ1-2, the V gene TRBV7-2, with a weak D call TRBD1 (5 bases). This CDR3 is built from 16 residues. Germline lookup yields CDR1 SGHTA and CDR2 FQGNSA. V lost 3 bases, J lost 2 bases, and 16 bases lay in between. CDR3 DNA sequence: TGTGCCAGCAGCTTGAGGGACGGGACCGGCAACTATGGCTACACCTTC. It codes for CASSLRDGTGNYGYTF. Full variable domain (missing parts from reference TRBV7-2 and TRBJ1-2): GAGVSQSPSNKVTEKGKDVELRCDPISGHTALYWYRQSLGQGLEFLIYFQGNSAPDKSGLPSDRFSAERTGGSVSTLTIQRTQQEDSAVYLCASSLRDGTGNYGYTFGSGTRLTVV.

This clonotype was counted ten times or more. The chain carries TRBV28 and TRBJ2-7, with 10 nucleotides matching TRBD1. Looked up from germline, CDR1 is MDHEN and CDR2 is SYDVKM. V shed 6 bases and J 6 bases; nucleotides not matched to a gene: 11. This CDR3 region has 15 residues. In DNA form, the CDR3 reads TGTGCCAGCAGAACCGGAGGGACAGGGGTGACCGAGCAGTACTTC. It codes for CASRTGGTGVTEQYF.

This clonotype was recorded many times. V is TRBV7-2 and J is TRBJ2-1; 11 bases align to TRBD2. Germline CDR1 and CDR2: SGHTA and FQGNSA. This CDR3 region has 17 residues. V was pared by 5 bases and J by 2 bases, with 8 bases of the junction left unmatched. CDR3 protein: CASSPLVAGGTYNEQFF. The DNA for the CDR3 is TGTGCCAGCAGCCCGTTAGTAGCGGGAGGGACCTACAATGAGCAGTTCTTC. Combining the CDR3 with reference TRBV7-2 and TRBJ2-1 gives the whole variable domain GAGVSQSPSNKVTEKGKDVELRCDPISGHTALYWYRQSLGQGLEFLIYFQGNSAPDKSGLPSDRFSAERTGGSVSTLTIQRTQQEDSAVYLCASSPLVAGGTYNEQFFGPGTRLTVL.

The chain recombines TRBV6-1 with TRBJ1-2, with D tentatively TRBD1 (5 bases). The V gene lost 6 bases and the J gene lost 4 bases, with 12 bases spanning the gap. Germline V gene lookup returns CDR1 MNHNS and CDR2 SASEGT. CDR3 size: 13 residues. CDR3 bases: TGTGCCAGCAGGCCCGGGCAGGGCTATGGCTACACCTTC. It specifies CASRPGQGYGYTF.

The chain couples TRBV10-2 to TRBJ2-4; D is uncertain. Trimming cost V 2 bases and J 0 bases, with 8 bases left between them. This CDR3 is built from 15 residues. The germline V gene has CDR1 WSHSY and CDR2 SAAADI. CDR3 sequence reads: CASSEVELAKNIQYF. The CDR3, as DNA: TGCGCCAGCAGTGAGGTCGAACTAGCCAAAAACATTCAGTACTTC.

V and J are TRBV10-3 and TRBJ2-7; TRBD1 matches 7 bases. CDR3 length equals 15 residues. With 5 bases clipped from V and 2 bases from J, the junction kept 9 bases outside the gene matches. Germline assignment: CDR1 ENHRY and CDR2 SYGVKD. The CDR3 sequence is CAISRTGQETYEQYF. The DNA for the CDR3 is TGTGCCATCAGTCGCACCGGACAGGAGACCTACGAGCAGTACTTC.

The V and J genes are TRBV12-3 or TRBV12-4 and TRBJ2-3; 9 bases align to TRBD2. The CDR3 has 15 amino acids. Trimming at V came to 6 bases and at J to 2 bases, leaving 6 bases not matched to a gene. CDR3 nucleotides: TGTGCCAGCAGCCATACTAGCGGGTACACAGATACGCAGTATTTT. As protein: CASSHTSGYTDTQYF.

Only a few counts were recorded for this clonotype. This sequence joins TRBV5-1 and TRBJ2-1; D might be TRBD2 (5 bases). Trimming took off 0 bases at V and 13 bases at J, with 17 bases between the two ends. Germline values: CDR1 SGHRS, CDR2 YFSETQ. The CDR3 is 14 amino acids. CDR3 sequence: CASSLEFSGSGQFF. The CDR3 nucleotides read TGCGCCAGCAGCTTGGAATTTTCGGGGTCGGGTCAGTTCTTC.

This clonotype was seen ten or more times. The genes are TRBV20-1 and TRBJ2-1, with a weak D call TRBD2 (5 bases). Germline V gives CDR1 DFQATT, CDR2 SNEGSKA (reference sequence). CDR3 length: 15 amino acids. Between the trimmed V and J ends, which lost 3 bases and 2 bases, there was a span of 14 bases. CDR3 DNA sequence: TGCAGTGCTAGTTTAAAGGGAGTAACCTACAATGAGCAGTTCTTC. It translates to CSASLKGVTYNEQFF.

This clonotype has ten or more counts. The chain has TRBV6-5 and TRBJ2-1; D remains unclear. Per the germline V gene, CDR1 is MNHEY and CDR2 is SVGAGI. Trimming removed 1 base from V and 8 bases from J, with 12 bases in between. The CDR3 is made up of 14 amino acids. This CDR3 is CASSYLSAGDEQFF. CDR3 coding DNA: TGTGCCAGCAGTTACTTATCGGCTGGGGATGAGCAGTTCTTC.

This clonotype was found a few times. The rearrangement uses TRBV6-5 and TRBJ1-1; no definite D call. The CDR3 runs to 15 residues. Germline CDR1 is MNHEY and CDR2 is SVGAGI. Between the trimmed V and J ends, which lost 2 bases and 1 base, there was a span of 11 bases. The CDR3 DNA reads TGTGCCAGCAGTTACCGAGGTCAAGAGAACACTGAAGCTTTCTTT. Translated: CASSYRGQENTEAFF.

This chain joins TRBV6-5 and TRBJ1-2; TRBD1 might be the D (6 bases). CDR3 size: 14 residues. V shed 6 bases and J shed 5 bases, with 16 bases lying between them. Germline V lookup: CDR1 MNHEY, CDR2 SVGAGI. Here the CDR3 reads CASSPKQGGYGYTF. In nucleotides, the CDR3 is TGTGCCAGCAGCCCAAAACAGGGAGGGTATGGCTACACCTTC.

This clonotype was seen a handful of times. This chain uses TRBV11-2 with TRBJ1-1; 10 bases align to TRBD1. The trim removed 6 bases at V and 1 base at J, leaving 8 bases unmatched. The CDR3 extends over 16 amino acids. Germline V gene lookup returns CDR1 SGHAT and CDR2 FQNNGV. The CDR3 spells CASSPTGGARNTEAFF. Written as DNA, the CDR3 is TGTGCCAGCAGTCCGACAGGGGGCGCGAGGAACACTGAAGCTTTCTTT.

This clonotype was seen a handful of times. This chain uses TRBV12-3 or TRBV12-4 with TRBJ2-2; 13 bases are shared with TRBD2. With 6 bases clipped from V and 4 bases from J, the junction kept 5 bases outside the gene matches. The length of the CDR3 is 16 residues. CDR3 DNA sequence: TGTGCCAGCAGGACTAGCGGGGGGCTAAGCACCGGGGAGCTGTTTTTT. It translates to CASRTSGGLSTGELFF.

The chain is built from TRBV20-1 and TRBJ2-1, with 10 positions matching TRBD1. The CDR3 has 15 residues. V was clipped by 5 bases and J by 4 bases; unmatched bases: 8. CDR1 and CDR2 (germline): DFQATT, SNEGSKA (reference sequence). CDR3 residues: CSARSGTGVYNEQFF. In DNA, the CDR3 is TGCAGTGCTCGCTCCGGGACAGGGGTGTACAATGAGCAGTTCTTC.

This clonotype was seen more than once but under ten times. The gene calls are TRBV7-8 and TRBJ2-3, with 8 positions matching TRBD2. CDR1 SGHVS and CDR2 FQNEAQ come from the germline V gene. V lost 6 bases and J lost 4; bases outside the gene matches: 6. CDR3 length equals 14 residues. The CDR3 sequence: CASSLISGADTQYF. CDR3 in DNA: TGTGCCAGCAGTCTCATTAGCGGGGCAGATACGCAGTATTTT. Based on the CDR3 plus reference TRBV7-8 and TRBJ2-3, the full variable domain is GAGVSQSPRYKVAKRGQDVALRCDPISGHVSLFWYQQALGQGPEFLTYFQNEAQLDKSGLPSDRFFAERPEGSVSTLKIQRTQQEDSAVYLCASSLISGADTQYFGPGTRLTVL.

The gene calls are TRBV9 and TRBJ2-7; D is possibly TRBD2 (7 bases). From germline, CDR1 is SGDLS and CDR2 YYNGEE. V was trimmed by 0 bases and J by 6 bases, leaving 19 bases between them. This CDR3 is 16 amino acids long. CDR3 loop: CASSVEGGLRLPEQYF. Here the CDR3 DNA reads TGTGCCAGCAGCGTAGAGGGGGGGCTTCGCCTTCCCGAGCAGTACTTC.

This clonotype occurred many times. One end of the junction varies from germline; a read error may be responsible. The rearrangement uses TRBV7-9 and TRBJ1-1, with D tentatively TRBD1 (6 bases). Germline CDR1 is SEHNR and CDR2 is FQNEAQ (reference sequence). This CDR3 comprises 13 residues. In nucleotides, the CDR3 is TGTGCCAGCACCCCCGGACAGAACACTGAAGTTTTCTTT. This encodes CASTPGQNTEVFF.

The sample holds a few counts of this clonotype. This chain's CDR3 is CASSHFSGVGTDTQYF. In nucleotides, the CDR3 is TGCGCCAGCAGCCACTTCTCTGGGGTGGGCACAGATACGCAGTATTTT. The chain recombines TRBV4-3 with TRBJ2-3; D remains ambiguous. Germline values: CDR1 LGHNA, CDR2 YSLEER. This CDR3 is 16 amino acids long. Trimming shortened V by 3 bases and J by 1 base, and 14 bases separated the two germline ends.

The chain links TRBV5-1 to TRBJ2-7; 12 positions match TRBD1. J lost 1 base, V lost 4 bases, and 9 bases had no gene match. The CDR3 is 17 residues long. Germline loops: CDR1 SGHRS, CDR2 YFSETQ. CDR3 in DNA: TGCGCCAGCAGCCTCCCCGGGACAGGGGGCTGGTCCTACGAGCAGTACTTC. Translated: CASSLPGTGGWSYEQYF.

In this sample, this clonotype turned up many times. The chain has TRBV18 and TRBJ2-7; TRBD1 might be the D (7 bases). The CDR3 extends over 14 amino acids. Deletions cut 3 bases from V and 1 base from J, with 10 bases between. The V gene's germline CDR1 is KGHSH and CDR2 LQKENI. The DNA for the CDR3 is TGTGCCAGCTCACCGGCAGGGGGGTCCTACGAGCAGTACTTC. Encoded protein: CASSPAGGSYEQYF.